The next 9 T cell receptor beta chains were all read from a single sample in a study of PD-1 blockade in classical Hodgkin lymphoma. As to time point: cycle 4 day 1 (C4D1), after around six weeks of nivolumab. No patient escaped relapse after autologous stem cell transplantation, and brentuximab vedotin exposure varied. TCRdb keeps only in-frame clones here, not all; method: immunoSEQ multiplex PCR. The table includes about 44,000 clones, around 64% detected once. The sample in question was peripheral blood mononuclear cells (PBMCs), obtained before the fourth cycle of nivolumab. Source of these receptors: a human donor with classical Hodgkin lymphoma.

This clone is medium-sized by share. V is TRBV30 and J is TRBJ1-1, with D hard to call. This CDR3 spans 12 amino acids. Per germline, CDR1 GTSNPN and CDR2 SVGIG (reference sequence). V lost 5 bases and J 4 bases, leaving 11 bases between the germline ends. The CDR3: CAWGPRTTEAFF. DNA for the CDR3: TGTGCCTGGGGGCCAAGGACCACTGAAGCTTTCTTT.

The chain employs TRBV6-5 and TRBJ1-6, with 7 bases fitting TRBD1. J was trimmed by 8 bases and V by 2 bases; bases with no gene match: 6. CDR1 is MNHEY and CDR2 is SVGAGI in the germline V gene. The CDR3 contains 15 residues. The CDR3 spells CASSYARDSDSPLHF. The CDR3 bases are TGTGCCAGCAGTTACGCCCGGGACAGTGATTCACCCCTCCACTTT.

This clone was observed a single time. The rearrangement uses TRBV28 and TRBJ2-2; perhaps D is TRBD1 or TRBD2 (6 bases each). The CDR3 length is 17 residues. Deletions cut 5 bases from V and 5 bases from J, with 21 bases between. CDR1 is MDHEN, CDR2 SYDVKM, per germline. Here the CDR3 reads CASSRPVGHGLTGELFF. The CDR3 DNA is TGTGCCAGCAGTCGTCCTGTGGGACACGGACTAACCGGGGAGCTGTTTTTT.

This sequence joins TRBV4-3 and TRBJ1-6; D perhaps matches TRBD1 (5 bases). The CDR3 runs 16 residues. V lost 1 base and J 7 bases, leaving 14 bases between the germline ends. Germline V gene sequence: CDR1 LGHNA, CDR2 YSLEER. In DNA, the CDR3 is TGCGCCAGCAGCCAAGCTGGGCAGGGAGCAAATTCACCCCTCCACTTT. It yields the protein CASSQAGQGANSPLHF.

This clone was counted a few times. The chain links TRBV9 to TRBJ2-2; the match to TRBD2 covers 9 bases. V gave up 4 bases and J gave up 5 bases; unmatched junction bases: 12. This CDR3 spans 17 amino acids. Germline V gene lookup returns CDR1 SGDLS and CDR2 YYNGEE. This chain's CDR3 is CASSSAGGRDKTGELFF. CDR3 DNA: TGTGCCAGCAGCTCAGCGGGGGGCCGGGATAAGACCGGGGAGCTGTTTTTT.

The chain joins TRBV28 to TRBJ2-5; a possible D gene is TRBD2 (6 bases). The J call could be wrong; TRBJ2-7 is a better fit for the DNA end. The CDR3 is 14 residues long. Per germline, CDR1 MDHEN and CDR2 SYDVKM. The CDR3 nucleotides are TGTGCCAGCAGTCCAGGGACTGGTACCTACGAGCAGTACTTC. Its translation is CASSPGTGTYEQYF.

The V gene is TRBV5-8, the J gene TRBJ1-5; 10 bases are a match to TRBD1. The CDR3 length is 15 residues. Germline assignment: CDR1 SGHTS and CDR2 YDEGEE. Trimming removed 4 bases from V and 6 bases from J; junction bases left unmatched: 7. CDR3 nucleotide sequence: TGTGCCAGCAGCCTCGGACAGGGGGACAGTCAGCCCCAGCATTTT. Amino acid sequence: CASSLGQGDSQPQHF. Variable domain in full (rest from reference TRBV5-8 and TRBJ1-5): EAGVTQSPTHLIKTRGQQATLRCSPISGHTSVYWYQQALGLGLQFLLWYDEGEERNRGNFPPRFSGRQFPNYSSELNVNALELEDSALYLCASSLGQGDSQPQHFGDGTRLSIL.

CDR3 sequence reads: CASRRTVQETQYF. The CDR3, as DNA: TGTGCCAGCAGGCGGACAGTCCAAGAGACCCAGTACTTC. The rearrangement uses TRBV7-9 and TRBJ2-5, with a weak D call TRBD1 (6 bases). CDR3 length: 13 amino acids. V was cut by 6 bases and J by 1 base, with 9 bases left in between. CDR1 SEHNR and CDR2 FQNEAQ come from the germline V gene (reference sequence).

The rearrangement links TRBV6-6 to TRBJ1-6; 7 positions match TRBD1. Losses at the gene ends were 7 bases for V and 7 bases for J; bases not matched to a gene: 4. The germline CDR1 and CDR2 sequences are MNHNY and SVGAGI (reference sequence). This CDR3 is built from 13 residues. The CDR3 protein is CASNRDRNSPLHF. The CDR3 coding sequence is TGTGCCAGCAACCGGGACAGAAATTCACCCCTCCACTTT.